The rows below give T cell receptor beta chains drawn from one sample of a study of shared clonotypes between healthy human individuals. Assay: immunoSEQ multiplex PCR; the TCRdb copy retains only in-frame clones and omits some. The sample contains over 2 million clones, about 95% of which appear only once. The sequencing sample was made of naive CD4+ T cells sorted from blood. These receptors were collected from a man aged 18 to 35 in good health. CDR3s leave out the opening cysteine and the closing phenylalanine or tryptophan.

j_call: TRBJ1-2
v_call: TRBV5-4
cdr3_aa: ASRRQGLDYGYT

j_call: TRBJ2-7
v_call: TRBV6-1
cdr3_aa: ASSDGLAGGQNEQY

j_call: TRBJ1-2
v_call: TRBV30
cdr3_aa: ARLREEEVGKANYGYT

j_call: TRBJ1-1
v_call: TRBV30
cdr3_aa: AWSVHLGAIFSRGNTEAF

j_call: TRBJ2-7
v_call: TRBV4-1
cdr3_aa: ASSQPGTPPYEQY

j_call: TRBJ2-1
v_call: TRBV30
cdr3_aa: ASVGRDEQF

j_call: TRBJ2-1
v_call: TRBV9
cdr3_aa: ASSGSGGKQF

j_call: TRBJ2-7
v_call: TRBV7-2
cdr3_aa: ASSSAPGTGELQQY

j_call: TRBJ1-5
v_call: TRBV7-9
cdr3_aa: ASSPRGGGQPQH

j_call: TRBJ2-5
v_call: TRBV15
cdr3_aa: ATSRDVAKQETQY

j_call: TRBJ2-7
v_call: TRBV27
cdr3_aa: ASSTTLQGTYEQY